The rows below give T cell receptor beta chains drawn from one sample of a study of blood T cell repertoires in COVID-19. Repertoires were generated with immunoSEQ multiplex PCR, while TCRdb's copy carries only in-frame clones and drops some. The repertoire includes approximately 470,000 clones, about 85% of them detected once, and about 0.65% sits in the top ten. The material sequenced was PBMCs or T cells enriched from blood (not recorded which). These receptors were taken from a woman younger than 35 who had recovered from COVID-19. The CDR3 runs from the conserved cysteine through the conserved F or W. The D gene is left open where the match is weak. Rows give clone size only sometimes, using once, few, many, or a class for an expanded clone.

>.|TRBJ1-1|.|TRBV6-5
CASSYDGTGGAFF
TGTGCCAGCAGTTACGATGGCACCGGAGGAGCTTTCTTT
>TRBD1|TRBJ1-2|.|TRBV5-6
CASSLRQGGGYTF
TGTGCCAGCAGCTTGCGACAGGGAGGCGGCTACACCTTC
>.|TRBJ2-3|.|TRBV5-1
CASSLASSRTDTQYF
TGCGCCAGCAGCTTGGCCTCGTCCCGCACAGATACGCAGTATTTT
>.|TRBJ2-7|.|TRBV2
CASTAGLPEEQYF
TGTGCCAGCACCGCGGGACTCCCTGAAGAGCAGTACTTC
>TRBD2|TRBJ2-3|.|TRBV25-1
CASSPPGLAGSWGQYF
TGTGCCAGCAGCCCTCCGGGACTAGCGGGATCGTGGGGGCAGTATTTT
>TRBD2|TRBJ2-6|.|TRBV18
CASSPLAGGQTHSGANVLTF
TGTGCCAGCTCCCCACTAGCGGGGGGCCAGACCCACTCTGGGGCCAACGTCCTGACTTTC
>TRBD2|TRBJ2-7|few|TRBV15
CATSRDLSSGGYEQYF
TGTGCCACCAGCAGAGACTTGTCGAGCGGGGGTTACGAGCAGTACTTC
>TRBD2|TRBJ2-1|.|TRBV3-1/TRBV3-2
CASSSESWGGYNEQFF
TGTGCCAGCAGCTCCGAGAGTTGGGGGGGTTACAATGAGCAGTTCTTC
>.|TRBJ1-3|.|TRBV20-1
CSASRGNTIYF
TGCAGTGCTTCCCGGGGAAACACCATATATTTT
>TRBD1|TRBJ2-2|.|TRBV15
CATSRDLWTGGSGTGELFF
TGTGCCACCAGCAGAGACCTTTGGACAGGGGGATCGGGCACCGGGGAGCTGTTTTTT
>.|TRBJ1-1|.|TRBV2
CASRSTRGNTEAFF
TGTGCCAGCAGATCCACAAGGGGGAACACTGAAGCTTTCTTT
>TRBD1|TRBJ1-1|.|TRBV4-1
CASSQTTGGGWNEAFF
TGCGCCAGCAGCCAGACGACAGGGGGCGGATGGAATGAAGCTTTCTTT
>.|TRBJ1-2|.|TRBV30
CAWSVYQGSGYTF
TGTGCCTGGAGTGTATATCAAGGGAGCGGCTACACCTTC
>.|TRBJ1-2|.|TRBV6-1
CASSVQAAGAGRSYGYTF
TGTGCCAGCAGTGTTCAGGCAGCGGGTGCGGGGCGATCCTATGGCTACACCTTC
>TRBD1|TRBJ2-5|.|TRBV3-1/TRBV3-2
CASSQAADRGETQYF
TGTGCCAGCAGCCAAGCCGCGGACAGGGGAGAGACCCAGTACTTC
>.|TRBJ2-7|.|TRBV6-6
CASSFLIFPGGHEQYF
TGTGCCAGCAGTTTTCTAATCTTCCCCGGGGGACACGAGCAGTACTTC
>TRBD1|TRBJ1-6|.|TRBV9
CASSAGTGSSYNSPLHF
TGTGCCAGCAGCGCCGGGACAGGAAGCTCCTATAATTCACCCCTCCACTTT
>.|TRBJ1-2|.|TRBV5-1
CASSLDFRGLYGYTF
TGCGCCAGCAGCTTGGACTTCAGGGGCCTCTATGGCTACACCTTC
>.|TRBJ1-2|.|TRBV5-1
CASSQQGGDYGYTF
TGCGCCAGCAGCCAACAGGGTGGAGACTATGGCTACACCTTC
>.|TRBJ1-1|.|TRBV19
CASRHSGKGTEAFF
TGTGCCAGTAGACATTCAGGGAAAGGCACTGAAGCTTTCTTT
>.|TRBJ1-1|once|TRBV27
CASSPRGGGTEAFF
TGTGCCAGCAGCCCCCGGGGGGGCGGCACTGAAGCTTTCTTT
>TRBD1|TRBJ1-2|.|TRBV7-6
CASSSFGQGDYGYTF
TGTGCCAGCAGCTCCTTCGGGCAGGGGGACTATGGCTACACCTTC
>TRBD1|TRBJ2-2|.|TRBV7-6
CASSLSQGARGELFF
TGTGCCAGCAGCTTAAGTCAGGGGGCCCGCGGGGAGCTGTTTTTT